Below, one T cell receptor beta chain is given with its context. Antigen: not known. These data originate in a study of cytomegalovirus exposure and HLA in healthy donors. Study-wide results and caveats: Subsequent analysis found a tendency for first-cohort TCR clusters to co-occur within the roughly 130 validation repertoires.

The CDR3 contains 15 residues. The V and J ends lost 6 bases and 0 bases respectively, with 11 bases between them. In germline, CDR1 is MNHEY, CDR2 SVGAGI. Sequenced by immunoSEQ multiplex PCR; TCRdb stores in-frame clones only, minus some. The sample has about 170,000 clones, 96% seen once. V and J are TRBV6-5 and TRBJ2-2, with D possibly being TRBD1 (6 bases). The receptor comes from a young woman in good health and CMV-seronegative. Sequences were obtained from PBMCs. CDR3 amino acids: CASSVGHTNTGELFF. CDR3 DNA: TGTGCCAGCAGCGTGGGACATACGAACACCGGGGAGCTGTTTTTT.